This entry is about one TCR beta chain. What it recognizes is unknown. The data belong to a study of T-cell memory formation after mild COVID-19. Study context: The two donors had largely donor-specific TCR clusters. The study's findings and limits: CD4+ bias marked clones expanding day 15 to 37, unlike balanced contracting clones.

TCRdb re-called the 5' RACE reads through MiXCR, storing one row per CDR3 protein. Here the sample spans some 50,000 distinct CDR3 sequences, 27% being singletons. The CDR3 contains 14 residues. Germline-derived CDR1 and CDR2 are MNHEY and SVGEGT. Trimming removed 6 bases at V and 4 bases at J, with 15 bases between. Sequencing input: PBMCs or a T cell subset sorted from them (not recorded which). This receptor was identified in a man aged 18 to 35 who had mild COVID-19 (a few samples of this study predate the infection). Cell type and time point are not known. The chain joins TRBV6-2 or TRBV6-3 to TRBJ1-1, with a weak D call TRBD1 (6 bases). The DNA for the CDR3 is TGTGCCAGCAGACTTGACAGGTTAGGCACTGAAGCTTTCTTT. Translation: CASRLDRLGTEAFF.